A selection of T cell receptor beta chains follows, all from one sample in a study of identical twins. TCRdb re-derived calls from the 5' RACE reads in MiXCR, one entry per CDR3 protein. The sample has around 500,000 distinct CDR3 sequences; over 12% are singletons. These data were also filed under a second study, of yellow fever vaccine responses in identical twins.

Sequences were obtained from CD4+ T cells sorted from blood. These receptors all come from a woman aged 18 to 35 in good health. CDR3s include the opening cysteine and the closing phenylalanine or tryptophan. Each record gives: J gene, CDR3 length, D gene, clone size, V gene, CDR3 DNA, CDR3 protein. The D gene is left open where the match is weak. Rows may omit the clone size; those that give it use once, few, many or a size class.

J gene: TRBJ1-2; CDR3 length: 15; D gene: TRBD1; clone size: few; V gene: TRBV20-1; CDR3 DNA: TGCAGTGCTAGAGACTCCGGACAGGGGGCTCGGGGCTACACCTTC; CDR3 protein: CSARDSGQGARGYTF
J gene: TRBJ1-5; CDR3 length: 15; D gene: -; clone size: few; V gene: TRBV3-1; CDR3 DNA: TGTGCCAGCAGCCAAGAACAGGGTAGCAATCAGCCCCAGCATTTT; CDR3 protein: CASSQEQGSNQPQHF
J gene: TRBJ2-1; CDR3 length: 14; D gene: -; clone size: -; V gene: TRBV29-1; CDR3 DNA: TGCAGCGTTTCTAGGCGGGCCCCCTACAATGAGCAGTTCTTC; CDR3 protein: CSVSRRAPYNEQFF
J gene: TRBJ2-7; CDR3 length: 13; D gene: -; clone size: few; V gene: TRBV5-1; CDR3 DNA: TGCGCCAGCAGCTTGGTGGCACCTTCCGAGCAGTACTTC; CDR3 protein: CASSLVAPSEQYF
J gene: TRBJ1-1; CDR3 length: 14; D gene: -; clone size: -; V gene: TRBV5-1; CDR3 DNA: TGCGCCAGCAGCACCGGACCCCCCAGCACTGAAGCTTTCTTT; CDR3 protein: CASSTGPPSTEAFF
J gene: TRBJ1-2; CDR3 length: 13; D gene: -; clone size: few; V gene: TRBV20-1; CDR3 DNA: TGCAGTGCTACCCGGACAGCCGAGTATGGCTACACCTTC; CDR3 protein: CSATRTAEYGYTF
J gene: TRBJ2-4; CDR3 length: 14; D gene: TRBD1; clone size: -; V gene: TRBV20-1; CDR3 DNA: TGCAGTGCTGGGGGGGGGACAGGGCTGAACATTCAGTACTTC; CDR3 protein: CSAGGGTGLNIQYF
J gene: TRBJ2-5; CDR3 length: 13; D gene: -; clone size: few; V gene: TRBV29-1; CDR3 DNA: TGCAGCGTTGGGGCCGTAGGGAAAGAGACCCAGTACTTC; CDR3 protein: CSVGAVGKETQYF
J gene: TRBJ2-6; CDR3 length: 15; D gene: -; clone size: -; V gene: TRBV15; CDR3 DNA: TGTGCCACCAGCAGAGACTCACTGGGGGCCAACGTCCTGACTTTC; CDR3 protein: CATSRDSLGANVLTF
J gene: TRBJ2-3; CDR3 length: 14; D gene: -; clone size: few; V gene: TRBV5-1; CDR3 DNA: TGCGCCAGCAGCTTCGGGACATGGGAAGATACGCAGTATTTT; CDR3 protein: CASSFGTWEDTQYF
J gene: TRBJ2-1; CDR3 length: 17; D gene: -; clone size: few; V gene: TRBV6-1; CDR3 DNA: TGTGCCAGCAGTGTCGAAACGGGGGGCCCCTTGGGGGCTGAGCAGTTCTTC; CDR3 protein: CASSVETGGPLGAEQFF
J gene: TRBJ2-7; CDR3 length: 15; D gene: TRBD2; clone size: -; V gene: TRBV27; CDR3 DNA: TGTGCCAGCGCCACACGGGGGGTTACCTCCTACGAGCAGTACTTC; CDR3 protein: CASATRGVTSYEQYF
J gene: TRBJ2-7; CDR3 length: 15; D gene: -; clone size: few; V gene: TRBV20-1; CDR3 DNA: TGCAGTGCTAGAAGGGGGGTGAACCCCTCCTACGAGCAGTACTTC; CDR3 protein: CSARRGVNPSYEQYF
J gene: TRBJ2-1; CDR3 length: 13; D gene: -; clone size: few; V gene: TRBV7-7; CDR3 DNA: TGTGCTAGCAGCTTAGCTTTCCTCAATGAGCAGTTCTTC; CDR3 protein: CASSLAFLNEQFF
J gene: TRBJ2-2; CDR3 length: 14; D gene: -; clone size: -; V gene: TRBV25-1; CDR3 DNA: TGTGCCAGCACCCGAACTAGTCACACCGGGGAGCTGTTTTTT; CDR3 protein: CASTRTSHTGELFF